The rows below give T cell receptor beta chains drawn from one sample of a study of blood T cell repertoires in COVID-19. Libraries were prepared by immunoSEQ multiplex PCR; TCRdb keeps only in-frame clonotypes and omits some of them. The profile shows approximately 150,000 clones, around 87% of them singletons. Sequencing was performed on peripheral blood. These receptors were collected from a woman over 75 with COVID-19, enrolled during active disease. CDR3s include the opening cysteine and the closing phenylalanine or tryptophan. A D gene is named only where the DNA matches it firmly. Some rows mark clone size as missing; the rest say once, few, many or name a class of expanded clone.

>TRBD1|TRBJ1-4|NA|TRBV18
TGTGCCAGCTCACCACCGGCAGGGGGAAATGAAAAACTGTTTTTT
CASSPPAGGNEKLFF
>TRBD2|TRBJ2-1|NA|TRBV19
TGTGCCAGTAGTATGGAAGCGGGAAGCTACAATGAGCAGTTCTTC
CASSMEAGSYNEQFF
>NA|TRBJ1-1|NA|TRBV4-3
TGCGCCAGCAGCCGAGAACTTCAGGGAATTGGCACTGAAGCTTTCTTT
CASSRELQGIGTEAFF
>NA|TRBJ1-5|NA|TRBV10-3
TGTGCCATCAGTGAGACCCAGGGGTATCAGCCCCAGCATTTT
CAISETQGYQPQHF
>TRBD1|TRBJ1-2|NA|TRBV19
TGTGCCAGTAGTACCACAGGGGCACACTATGGCTACACCTTC
CASSTTGAHYGYTF
>NA|TRBJ1-4|NA|TRBV28
TGTGCCAGCAGTTTACGGCTGGGTTGGAGCGGCGAAAAACTGTTTTTT
CASSLRLGWSGEKLFF
>NA|TRBJ2-3|NA|TRBV7-9
TGTGCCAGCAGCAAGGGGGGCACAGATACGCAGTATTTT
CASSKGGTDTQYF
>TRBD2|TRBJ2-3|NA|TRBV19
TGTGCCAGTAGGCGACTAGCGGGAGGCGGCACAGATACGCAGTATTTT
CASRRLAGGGTDTQYF
>TRBD1|TRBJ2-7|NA|TRBV18
TGTGCCAGCTCACCGGGACAGGGTGGATTGGGCGAGCAGTACTTC
CASSPGQGGLGEQYF
>NA|TRBJ2-5|NA|TRBV7-9
TGTGCCAGCAGACCAGGGATCCAAGAGACCCAGTACTTC
CASRPGIQETQYF
>NA|TRBJ2-6|NA|TRBV18
TGTGCCAGCTCAGGACTACAGGGGACCGGGGCCAACGTCCTGACTTTC
CASSGLQGTGANVLTF
>TRBD1|TRBJ1-2|NA|TRBV7-8
TGTGCCAGCAGCTTAGCCGGGACAGGGGGTGGCTACACCTTC
CASSLAGTGGGYTF
>TRBD1|TRBJ1-5|NA|TRBV19
TGTGCCAGTAGTACAGGGGGACAAAAGAATCAGCCCCAGCATTTT
CASSTGGQKNQPQHF
>TRBD1|TRBJ2-7|NA|TRBV9
TGTGCCAGCAGCGCGGGACAGGGGTCATCCTACGAGCAGTACTTC
CASSAGQGSSYEQYF
>NA|TRBJ1-2|once|TRBV9
TGTGCCAGCAGACAGGGATTTTATGGCTACACCTTC
CASRQGFYGYTF
>TRBD1|TRBJ1-1|NA|TRBV5-1
TGCGCCAGCAGAGAAACCACAGGGGACACTGAAGCTTTCTTT
CASRETTGDTEAFF
>TRBD2|TRBJ2-7|NA|TRBV5-1
TGCGCCAGCAGCTTGGGGCGGGGCTCACCAGCGGGAAGCTACGAGCAGTACTTC
CASSLGRGSPAGSYEQYF
>NA|TRBJ2-5|NA|TRBV11-2
TGTGCCAGCAGTATACCGACAAACACAGAGACCCAGTACTTC
CASSIPTNTETQYF